These 32 T cell receptor beta chains originate from one sample sequenced in a study of CXCR3-negative and CXCR3-positive naive CD8 T cells. cDNA libraries for TRB were generated by 5' RACE incorporating UMI labels. No DNA is given; TCRdb re-called the 5' RACE reads and lists each CDR3 protein once. The sample's table shows over 70,000 distinct CDR3 sequences. Sequencing was done on a sample of naive CXCR3- CD8+ T cells from blood. Subset meaning: CD45RO-CCR7+CD27+CD95- naive CD8+ T cells lacking CXCR3 (TNR3-). The receptors originated from a human donor in good health. Some clones in this sample may be carry-over from other donors' samples.

The chain joins TRBV29-1 to TRBJ2-7. The CDR3 sequence is 11 residues long. CDR1 is SQVTM, CDR2 ANQGSEA, per germline. CDR3 loop: CSVGGFHEQYF.

This chain uses TRBV5-1 with TRBJ2-3; TCRdb gives TRBD1 as the D gene, but with no DNA this cannot be confirmed. In germline, CDR1 is SGHRS, CDR2 YFSETQ. This CDR3 spans 15 amino acids. The chain's CDR3 is CASSLSGGNTDTQYF.

J is TRBJ2-1 and V is TRBV19; the TCRdb D gene call, TRBD1, has no DNA to confirm it. CDR3 size: 16 residues. Germline-derived CDR1 and CDR2 are LNHDA and SQIVND (reference sequence). This CDR3 reads CASSIQGGSPYNEQFF.

V is TRBV7-7 and J is TRBJ2-1; TCRdb's D call of TRBD1 is untestable without DNA. The CDR3 is 14 residues long. The germline gives CDR1 SSHAT, CDR2 FNYEAQ (reference sequence). This CDR3 is CASSPIEGDHEQFF.

The chain carries TRBV5-1 and TRBJ2-7; the TRBD1 assignment by TCRdb is unverifiable without DNA. The CDR3 sequence is 13 residues long. Germline V gene lookup returns CDR1 SGHRS and CDR2 YFSETQ. CDR3 region: CASSPPPGGEQYF.

The chain has TRBV11-1 and TRBJ2-1; the D gene TCRdb calls, TRBD2, cannot be checked with no DNA. Per the germline V gene, CDR1 is SGHAT and CDR2 is FQDESV (reference sequence). The CDR3 totals 14 residues. This chain's CDR3 is CASSLGTIPNEQFF.

The chain is built from TRBV12-3 or TRBV12-4 and TRBJ2-3; TCRdb picks TRBD2, but there is no DNA to check that call. The CDR3 is made up of 15 amino acids. Here the CDR3 reads CASSTLGGGTDTQYF.

The chain carries TRBV3-1 and TRBJ1-2. The CDR3 consists of 18 residues. CDR1 and CDR2 (germline): LGHDT, YNNKEL (reference sequence). CDR3 loop: CASSQEASLDEFNYGYTF.

This chain connects TRBV2 to TRBJ2-7; no DNA is available, so the TRBD2 call from TCRdb remains unchecked. The germline gives CDR1 SNHLY, CDR2 FYNNEI. This CDR3 contains 16 residues. This CDR3 is CASSAVEISVSYEQYF.

This chain uses TRBV5-1 with TRBJ2-5. The CDR3 totals 15 residues. In germline, CDR1 is SGHRS, CDR2 YFSETQ. The CDR3 reads CASSLALRNQETQYF.

J is TRBJ2-1 and V is TRBV27; there is no DNA to check the TCRdb D call of TRBD2. Germline lookup yields CDR1 MNHEY and CDR2 SMNVEV (reference sequence). The CDR3 extends over 14 amino acids. The CDR3 loop is CASSRLGAYNEQFF.

V is TRBV20-1 and J is TRBJ2-1; TCRdb selects TRBD2, and the lack of DNA leaves this call unchecked. The CDR3 has 16 amino acids. CDR1 DFQATT and CDR2 SNEGSKA come from the germline V gene (reference sequence). The CDR3 protein is CSATPGTSGGYNEQFF.

The V gene is TRBV29-1, the J gene TRBJ1-1; TCRdb proposes TRBD1, but this gene call is untestable without DNA. CDR1 SQVTM and CDR2 ANQGSEA come from the germline V gene. The CDR3 length is 16 residues. The chain's CDR3 is CSVDSFSDNPNTEAFF.

The chain combines TRBV12-5 with TRBJ2-1; TCRdb picks TRBD1, but there is no DNA to check that call. The V gene's germline CDR1 is LGHNT and CDR2 FRNRAP. The CDR3 has 14 residues. CDR3 amino acids: CASGLLGAYNEQFF.

The CDR3 protein is CASSFGLTSTDTQYF. The V gene is TRBV5-1, the J gene TRBJ2-3; the D gene TCRdb calls, TRBD2, cannot be checked with no DNA. CDR3 size: 15 residues. Per germline, CDR1 SGHRS and CDR2 YFSETQ.

This CDR3 is CASSGRLATTNEQFF. The chain is built from TRBV7-9 and TRBJ2-1; TCRdb picks TRBD2, but there is no DNA to check that call. Germline lookup yields CDR1 SEHNR and CDR2 FQNEAQ (reference sequence). CDR3 length: 15 amino acids. The complete variable domain, with remaining parts taken from reference TRBV7-9 and TRBJ2-1, reads DTGVSQNPRHKITKRGQNVTFRCDPISEHNRLYWYRQTLGQGPEFLTYFQNEAQLEKSRLLSDRFSAERPKGSFSTLEIQRTEQGDSAMYLCASSGRLATTNEQFFGPGTRLTVL.

The V and J genes are TRBV7-2 and TRBJ2-3; TCRdb's D call, TRBD2, is unchecked because there is no DNA. The CDR3 runs to 17 residues. Germline V CDR1 and CDR2: SGHTA, FQGNSA. CDR3 sequence reads: CASSPTLAGVVADTQYF.

The chain joins TRBV20-1 to TRBJ2-5. Germline loops: CDR1 DFQATT, CDR2 SNEGSKA (reference sequence). The CDR3 is 14 residues long. This CDR3 reads CSATYEVDQETQYF.

The chain carries TRBV29-1 and TRBJ2-7. Germline V gene lookup returns CDR1 SQVTM and CDR2 ANQGSEA. This CDR3 is built from 11 residues. The CDR3: CSVVTDYEQYF.

The chain couples TRBV7-6 to TRBJ2-5; TCRdb selects TRBD1, and the lack of DNA leaves this call unchecked. The CDR3 runs 17 residues. Germline CDR1 reads SGHVS; CDR2 reads FNYEAQ. The CDR3 here is CASSPSPGGGPQETQYF.

The genes are TRBV4-1 and TRBJ1-5. The CDR3 length is 14 residues. Germline values: CDR1 MGHRA, CDR2 YSYEKL. CDR3 protein: CASSPPFSNQPQHF.

The CDR3: CSVGTPTWDEQFF. This rearrangement joins TRBV29-1 to TRBJ2-1; TCRdb's D call, TRBD2, is unchecked because there is no DNA. The CDR3 extends over 13 amino acids. Germline V gene lookup returns CDR1 SQVTM and CDR2 ANQGSEA.

CDR3 amino acids: CASRFDRGNHYGYTF. This rearrangement joins TRBV5-1 to TRBJ1-2; the TCRdb call, TRBD1, lacks DNA for checking. In germline, CDR1 is SGHRS, CDR2 YFSETQ. The CDR3 sequence is 15 residues long. Looking up the rest from reference TRBV5-1 and TRBJ1-2 gives the full variable domain: KAGVTQTPRYLIKTRGQQVTLSCSPISGHRSVSWYQQTPGQGLQFLFEYFSETQRNKGNFPGRFSGRQFSNSRSEMNVSTLELGDSALYLCASRFDRGNHYGYTFGSGTRLTVV.

The chain links TRBV3-1 to TRBJ2-7; with no DNA, the TCRdb D assignment of TRBD2 cannot be verified. Germline assignment: CDR1 LGHDT and CDR2 YNNKEL (reference sequence). The CDR3 is 14 residues long. CDR3: CASSQEVAPGEQYF.

V usage is TRBV6-2 or TRBV6-3 and J usage is TRBJ2-5; the D call from TCRdb, TRBD1, cannot be confirmed without DNA. The CDR3 length is 15 residues. Germline V CDR1 and CDR2: MNHEY, SVGEGT. The CDR3 loop is CASSSNPRGQETQYF.

The gene calls are TRBV29-1 and TRBJ2-1; as DNA is missing, the TRBD2 call by TCRdb cannot be tested. The CDR3 is made up of 15 amino acids. CDR1 SQVTM and CDR2 ANQGSEA come from the germline V gene. CDR3 region: CSVTARERRYNEQFF.

The CDR3 here is CASSFPDSRDEQYF. V and J are TRBV28 and TRBJ2-7; TCRdb reports TRBD1, a call that lacks DNA to check it against. The CDR3 is 14 residues long. CDR1 is MDHEN, CDR2 SYDVKM, per germline.

The genes are TRBV6-5 and TRBJ2-7; TCRdb's assignment of TRBD2 cannot be checked, as there is no DNA. This CDR3 has 17 residues. Germline V gene data show CDR1 as MNHEY and CDR2 as SVGAGI. This chain's CDR3 is CASSTGLAGVQSYEQYF.

The chain combines TRBV14 with TRBJ2-7; the D call of TRBD1 rests on TCRdb alone, since no DNA is present to check it. Per the germline V gene, CDR1 is SGHDN and CDR2 is FVKESK. The CDR3 has 15 amino acids. CDR3 residues: CASSQPGQVPYEQYF.

The chain combines TRBV12-3 or TRBV12-4 with TRBJ1-3. The CDR3 length is 13 residues. The CDR3: CASSYSSGNTIYF.

J is TRBJ2-1 and V is TRBV29-1. CDR3 length: 12 residues. The germline V gene has CDR1 SQVTM and CDR2 ANQGSEA. CDR3 residues: CSGSDGYNEQFF.

The rearrangement links TRBV7-9 to TRBJ2-1; the TCRdb D gene call, TRBD2, has no DNA to confirm it. The CDR3 totals 17 residues. Per the germline V gene, CDR1 is SEHNR and CDR2 is FQNEAQ (reference sequence). The CDR3 loop is CASSRATSGGENNEQFF.